These 18 T cell receptor beta chains share one sample of origin, sequenced in a study of neurological immune-mediated disorders. TCRdb called the 5' RACE reads again in MiXCR, with one record for every CDR3 protein. The table lists 78,000 or so distinct CDR3 sequences, 5% to 5.5% of them singletons. Sequences were obtained from PBMCs. The receptors shown here come from a woman in her twenties or thirties with multiple sclerosis.

This clonotype was seen many times. The chain joins TRBV12-3 or TRBV12-4 to TRBJ1-2, with a tentative D call TRBD1 (5 bases). V lost 4 bases and J lost 4, with 16 bases in between. The CDR3 contains 15 residues. CDR3 sequence: CASSSQVGTSYGYTF. CDR3 sequence (DNA): TGTGCCAGCAGTTCACAGGTCGGGACTAGCTATGGCTACACCTTC.

This clonotype was recorded many times. This chain connects TRBV20-1 to TRBJ1-2, with D tentatively TRBD1 (6 bases). The V gene lost 6 bases and the J gene lost 7 bases, with 18 bases spanning the gap. Germline-derived CDR1 and CDR2 are DFQATT and SNEGSKA (reference sequence). The CDR3 loop spans 13 amino acids. CDR3 DNA: TGCAGTGCCGCCCCGGACAGCTATGGTGGCTACACCTTC. Amino acid sequence: CSAAPDSYGGYTF.

The chain is built from TRBV20-1 and TRBJ1-2; tentative D call: TRBD1 (6 bases). The CDR3 is 11 residues long. CDR1 is DFQATT, CDR2 SNEGSKA, per germline (reference sequence). Trimming removed 5 bases from V and 6 bases from J, with 10 bases in between. The CDR3 DNA sequence: TGCAGTGCTGGAAGGGGGAATGGCTACACCTTC. Its translation: CSAGRGNGYTF.

This clonotype was recorded at least ten times. The rearrangement joins TRBV5-1 to TRBJ2-1; D is possibly TRBD2 (5 bases). V lost 3 bases and J lost 3, with 10 bases in between. This CDR3 is 14 amino acids long. Germline assignment: CDR1 SGHRS and CDR2 YFSETQ. The CDR3 DNA sequence: TGCGCCAGCAGCTCCTTTGAGGGCTACAATGAGCAGTTCTTC. As protein: CASSSFEGYNEQFF.

The sample holds many counts of this clonotype. This chain joins TRBV20-1 and TRBJ2-1; D is undetermined. V dropped 1 base and J dropped 4 bases, with 5 bases sitting between them. CDR1 and CDR2 (germline): DFQATT, SNEGSKA (reference sequence). CDR3 length equals 12 residues. This CDR3 reads CSARGFYNEQFF. The CDR3, as DNA: TGCAGTGCTAGAGGTTTTTACAATGAGCAGTTCTTC.

This clonotype was counted ten times or more. V usage is TRBV10-3 and J usage is TRBJ1-1; the D gene is possibly TRBD1 (6 bases). The V gene's germline CDR1 is ENHRY and CDR2 SYGVKD. The length of the CDR3 is 18 residues. The V gene lost 9 bases and the J gene lost 2 bases, with 28 bases spanning the gap. DNA for the CDR3: TGTGCCATTTCAGCATCGTTCCCCGGGGGCGCGATCAACACTGAAGCTTTCTTT. Encoded protein: CAISASFPGGAINTEAFF.

The sample holds many counts of this clonotype. CDR3 sequence: CASSLDGGPSTDTQYF. CDR3 sequence (DNA): TGCGCCAGCAGCTTGGATGGCGGGCCTAGCACAGATACGCAGTATTTT. The chain couples TRBV5-1 to TRBJ2-3, with D maybe TRBD2 (5 bases). CDR1 and CDR2 (germline): SGHRS, YFSETQ. Trimming shortened V by 0 bases and J by 0 bases, and 11 bases separated the two germline ends. The CDR3 extends over 16 amino acids.

This clonotype was seen at least ten times. The genes are TRBV12-3 or TRBV12-4 and TRBJ1-1, with 9 nucleotides matching TRBD1. This CDR3 is 16 amino acids long. V trimming: 4 bases; J trimming: 11 bases; junction bases outside the gene matches: 17. The CDR3 loop reads CASSSRDRDFLVGAFF. DNA for the CDR3: TGTGCCAGCAGTTCCCGGGACAGGGATTTTTTGGTTGGGGCTTTCTTT.

The table lists this clonotype with many counts. The CDR3 reads CASSLSDRGTNEQFF. The DNA of the CDR3 is TGTGCCAGCAGCCTCTCGGACAGGGGGACCAATGAGCAGTTCTTC. This sequence joins TRBV12-3 or TRBV12-4 and TRBJ2-1; TRBD1 matches 10 bases. With V trimmed by 6 bases and J by 6 bases, 8 bases remained unmatched. CDR3 size: 15 residues.

This clonotype has a count of ten or more. The chain has TRBV5-1 and TRBJ2-2; D call uncertain. Looked up from germline, CDR1 is SGHRS and CDR2 is YFSETQ. This CDR3 contains 14 residues. The ends were cut back, 0 bases at V and 6 bases at J, with 9 bases in the middle. The CDR3 loop reads CASSLAGKPGELFF. The DNA of the CDR3 is TGCGCCAGCAGCTTGGCCGGCAAACCCGGGGAGCTGTTTTTT.

This chain connects TRBV11-2 to TRBJ2-2; D not certain. The CDR3 runs 14 residues. V was trimmed by 1 base and J by 6 bases, leaving 9 bases between them. Germline CDR1 SGHAT, CDR2 FQNNGV. The CDR3 protein is CASSLGTWAGELFF. The DNA of the CDR3 is TGTGCCAGCAGCTTAGGGACCTGGGCCGGGGAGCTGTTTTTT.

This clonotype showed up many times. The chain links TRBV14 to TRBJ2-3; TRBD2 matches 8 bases. The junction had 3 bases not matched to a gene; V was cut back by 1 base and J by 3 bases. Germline V gene sequence: CDR1 SGHDN, CDR2 FVKESK. This CDR3 is built from 15 residues. CDR3 amino acids: CASSQVGGATDTQYF. The CDR3 bases are TGTGCCAGCAGCCAAGTCGGGGGGGCGACAGATACGCAGTATTTT.

This clonotype was counted at least ten times. This chain uses TRBV7-2 with TRBJ2-5, with D perhaps matching TRBD2 (6 bases). Germline loops: CDR1 SGHTA, CDR2 FQGNSA. The germline V and J ends were trimmed by 5 bases and 5 bases, with 6 bases remaining between them. The CDR3 loop spans 11 amino acids. This CDR3 is CASSREETQYF. The CDR3 nucleotides are TGTGCCAGCAGCCGGGAGGAGACCCAGTACTTC.

This clonotype was picked up many times. This chain connects TRBV5-1 to TRBJ2-1; the D gene is possibly TRBD2 (6 bases). Germline CDR1 SGHRS, CDR2 YFSETQ. The V end was cut by 7 bases, the J end by 8 bases, with 19 bases between. The CDR3 is 14 residues long. The CDR3 protein is CASYRDSNPDEQFF. DNA of the CDR3: TGCGCCAGCTACCGGGACTCCAACCCGGATGAGCAGTTCTTC.

This clonotype came up many times. V usage is TRBV30 and J usage is TRBJ1-2; D remains unclear. In germline, CDR1 is GTSNPN, CDR2 SVGIG (reference sequence). V lost 0 bases, J lost 8 bases, and 16 bases lay in between. CDR3 length: 14 residues. CDR3 sequence (DNA): TGTGCCTGGAGTGTACCCCCCTCACTCTGGGGCTACACCTTC. Encoded protein: CAWSVPPSLWGYTF.

This rearrangement joins TRBV15 to TRBJ1-1, with a tentative D call TRBD1 (5 bases). The V end lost 4 bases, the J end lost 0 bases, and 15 bases lay between the germline ends. The CDR3 runs 16 residues. Germline V CDR1 and CDR2: LNHNV, YYDKDF (reference sequence). The CDR3 spells CATSTWTHVMNTEAFF. For the CDR3, the DNA is TGTGCCACCAGCACCTGGACACACGTCATGAACACTGAAGCTTTCTTT. Full variable domain (rest looked up from reference TRBV15 and TRBJ1-1): DAMVIQNPRYQVTQFGKPVTLSCSQTLNHNVMYWYQQKSSQAPKLLFHYYDKDFNNEADTPDNFQSRRPNTSFCFLDIRSPGLGDTAMYLCATSTWTHVMNTEAFFGQGTRLTVV.

This chain links TRBV7-2 with TRBJ1-1, with D hard to call. V gave up 5 bases and J gave up 2 bases, with 9 bases separating them. Looked up from germline, CDR1 is SGHTA and CDR2 is FQGNSA. The CDR3 spans 13 residues. The CDR3 loop reads CASSLHLNTEAFF. The DNA of the CDR3 is TGTGCCAGCAGCCTACACCTCAACACTGAAGCTTTCTTT.

This clonotype has a handful of counts. V usage is TRBV20-1 and J usage is TRBJ2-7; perhaps TRBD2 as D (5 bases). The CDR3 is 13 amino acids. V was shortened by 7 bases and J by 2 bases, with 15 bases between the two germline ends. The germline V gene has CDR1 DFQATT and CDR2 SNEGSKA (reference sequence). The CDR3, as DNA: TGCAGTGGGTCAGAGGAGGTTGCCTACGAGCAGTACTTC. It encodes CSGSEEVAYEQYF.